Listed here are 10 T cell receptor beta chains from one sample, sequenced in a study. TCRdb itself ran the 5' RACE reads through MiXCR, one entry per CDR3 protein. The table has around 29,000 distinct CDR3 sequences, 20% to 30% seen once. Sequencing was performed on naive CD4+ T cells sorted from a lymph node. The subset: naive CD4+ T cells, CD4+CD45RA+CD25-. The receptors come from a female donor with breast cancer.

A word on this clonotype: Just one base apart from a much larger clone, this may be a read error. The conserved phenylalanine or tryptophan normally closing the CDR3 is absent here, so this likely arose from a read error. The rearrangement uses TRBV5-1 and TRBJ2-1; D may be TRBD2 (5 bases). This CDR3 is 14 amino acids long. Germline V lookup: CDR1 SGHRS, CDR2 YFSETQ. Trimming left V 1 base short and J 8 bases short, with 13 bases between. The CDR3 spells CASSLRRTGDEQFL. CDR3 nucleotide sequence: TGCGCCAGCAGCTTGCGACGGACTGGGGATGAGCAGTTCCTC.

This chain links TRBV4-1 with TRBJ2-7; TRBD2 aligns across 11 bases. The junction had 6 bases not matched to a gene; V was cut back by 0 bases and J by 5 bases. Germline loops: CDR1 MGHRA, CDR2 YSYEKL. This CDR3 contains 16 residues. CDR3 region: CASSQDKSLAGDEQYF. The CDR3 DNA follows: TGCGCCAGCAGCCAAGATAAGTCACTAGCGGGAGACGAGCAGTACTTC.

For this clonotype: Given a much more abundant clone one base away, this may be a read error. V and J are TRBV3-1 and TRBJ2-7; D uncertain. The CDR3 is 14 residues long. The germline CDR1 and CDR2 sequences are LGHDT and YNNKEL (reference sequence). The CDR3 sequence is CTSSQYLGNYEQYF. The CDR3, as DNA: TGTACCAGCAGCCAATATCTGGGCAACTACGAGCAGTACTTC.

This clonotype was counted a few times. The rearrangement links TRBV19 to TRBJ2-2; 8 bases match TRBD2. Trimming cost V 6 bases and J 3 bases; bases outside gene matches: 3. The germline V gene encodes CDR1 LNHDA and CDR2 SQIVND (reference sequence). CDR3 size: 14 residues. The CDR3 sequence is CASSLLADTGELFF. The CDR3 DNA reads TGTGCCAGTAGCTTACTAGCGGACACCGGGGAGCTGTTTTTT.

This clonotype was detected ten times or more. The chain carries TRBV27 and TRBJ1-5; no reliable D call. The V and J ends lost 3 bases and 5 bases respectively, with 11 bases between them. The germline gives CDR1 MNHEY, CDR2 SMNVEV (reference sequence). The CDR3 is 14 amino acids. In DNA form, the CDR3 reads TGTGCCAGCAGTTTCAGCGTCGGGGATCAGCCCCAGCATTTT. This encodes CASSFSVGDQPQHF.

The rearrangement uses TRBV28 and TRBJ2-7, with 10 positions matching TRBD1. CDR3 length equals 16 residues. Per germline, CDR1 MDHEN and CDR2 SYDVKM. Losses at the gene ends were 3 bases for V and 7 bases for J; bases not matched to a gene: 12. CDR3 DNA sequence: TGTGCCAGCAGTTTGTCGACAGGGGGCGCTTTTCGTGAGCAGTACTTC. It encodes CASSLSTGGAFREQYF.

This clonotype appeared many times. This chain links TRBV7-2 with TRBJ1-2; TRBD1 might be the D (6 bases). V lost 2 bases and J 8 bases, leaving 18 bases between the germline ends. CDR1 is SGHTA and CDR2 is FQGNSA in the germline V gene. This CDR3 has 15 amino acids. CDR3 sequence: CASSLYPTQGSGYTF. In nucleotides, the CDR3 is TGTGCCAGCAGCTTATACCCCACACAGGGTAGCGGCTACACCTTC.

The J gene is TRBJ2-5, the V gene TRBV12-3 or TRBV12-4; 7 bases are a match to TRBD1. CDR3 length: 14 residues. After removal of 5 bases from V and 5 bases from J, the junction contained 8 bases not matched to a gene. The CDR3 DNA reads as TGTGCCAGCAGTCTGACAGGGATCGGGGAGACCCAGTACTTC. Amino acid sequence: CASSLTGIGETQYF.

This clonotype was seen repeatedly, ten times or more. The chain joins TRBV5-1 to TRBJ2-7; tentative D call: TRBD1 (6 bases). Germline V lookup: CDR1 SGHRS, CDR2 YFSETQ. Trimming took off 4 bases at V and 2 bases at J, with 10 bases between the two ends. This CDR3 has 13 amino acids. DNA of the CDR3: TGCGCCAGCAGCAAGGACAGTGCCTACGAGCAGTACTTC. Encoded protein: CASSKDSAYEQYF.

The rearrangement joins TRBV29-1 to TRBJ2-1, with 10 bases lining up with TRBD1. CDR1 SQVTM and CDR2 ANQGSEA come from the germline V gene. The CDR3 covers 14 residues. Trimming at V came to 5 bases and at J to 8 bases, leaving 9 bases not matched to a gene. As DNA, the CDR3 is TGCAGCGTTTCCGGGACAGGGGCCTTGCATGAGCAGTTCTTC. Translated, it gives CSVSGTGALHEQFF.